The 23 T cell receptor beta chains reported below all come from one sample, sequenced in a study of blood T cell repertoires in COVID-19. The method was immunoSEQ multiplex PCR; TCRdb's version includes in-frame clones alone and lacks a portion of them. The sample comprises fewer than 140,000 clones, 84% of which are singletons, and 13% to 15% rests with the top ten. Sequenced: peripheral blood. The receptors derive from a woman aged 55-69 years with acute or convalescent COVID-19.

This chain joins TRBV12-3 or TRBV12-4 and TRBJ1-1; TRBD1 matches 8 bases. The length of the CDR3 is 13 residues. J was trimmed by 10 bases and V by 5 bases; bases with no gene match: 9. CDR3 amino acids: CASSTGQALVAFF. CDR3 in DNA: TGTGCCAGCAGTACGGGACAGGCACTCGTAGCTTTCTTT.

The chain uses TRBV10-3 and TRBJ1-4; TRBD1 matches 7 bases. V shed 6 bases and J 6 bases; nucleotides not matched to a gene: 7. Germline V gene data show CDR1 as ENHRY and CDR2 as SYGVKD. The CDR3 length is 14 residues. The DNA of the CDR3 is TGTGCCATCAGAGATGGACAGGCCGATGAAAAACTGTTTTTT. Translation gives CAIRDGQADEKLFF.

The chain recombines TRBV6-5 with TRBJ1-5; TRBD1 aligns across 7 bases. The CDR3 is made up of 15 amino acids. After removal of 6 bases from V and 7 bases from J, the junction contained 12 bases not matched to a gene. Germline V CDR1 and CDR2: MNHEY, SVGAGI. The CDR3 reads CASSATGSPGQPQHF. The CDR3 bases are TGTGCCAGCAGCGCGACAGGGTCCCCCGGACAGCCCCAGCATTTT.

Here the CDR3 DNA reads TGTGCCAGCAGCCCCCTACAGGGGGGATACGAGCAGTACTTC. As protein: CASSPLQGGYEQYF. The chain joins TRBV5-4 to TRBJ2-7; 8 nucleotides match TRBD1. J gave up 4 bases and V 4 bases, and 7 bases lay outside the gene matches. Germline lookup yields CDR1 SGHNT and CDR2 YYREEE (reference sequence). The CDR3 covers 14 residues.

CDR3 in amino acids: CASSYRGSDTEAFF. Written as DNA, the CDR3 is TGTGCCAGCAGTTACAGGGGTTCGGACACTGAAGCTTTCTTT. The chain combines TRBV2 with TRBJ1-1; 7 nucleotides match TRBD1. In germline, CDR1 is SNHLY, CDR2 FYNNEI. V dropped 5 bases and J dropped 3; count of bases not matched to a gene: 6. There are 14 residues in the CDR3.

V is TRBV12-5 and J is TRBJ2-1; D perhaps matches TRBD1 (5 bases). V was pared by 5 bases and J by 6 bases, with 11 bases between. This CDR3 is 13 amino acids long. Germline loops: CDR1 LGHNT, CDR2 FRNRAP. CDR3 sequence: CASGTNRGNEQFF. In DNA, the CDR3 is TGTGCTAGTGGTACAAATAGGGGCAATGAGCAGTTCTTC.

The count of this clone is one. The chain combines TRBV2 with TRBJ1-5; D possibly corresponds to TRBD1 (5 bases). The CDR3 totals 15 residues. Deletions cut 6 bases from V and 6 bases from J, with 18 bases between. Germline CDR1 is SNHLY and CDR2 is FYNNEI. CDR3 loop: CASSLIPTVGQPQHF. Here the CDR3 DNA reads TGTGCCAGCAGCCTGATACCGACAGTGGGTCAGCCCCAGCATTTT. Complete variable domain (other parts from reference TRBV2 and TRBJ1-5): EPEVTQTPSHQVTQMGQEVILRCVPISNHLYFYWYRQILGQKVEFLVSFYNNEISEKSEIFDDQFSVERPDGSNFTLKIRSTKLEDSAMYFCASSLIPTVGQPQHFGDGTRLSIL.

Regarding this clone: At one of its ends the junction is not consistent with the germline gene, which may arise from a read error. The chain is built from TRBV28 and TRBJ2-3; 10 bases agree with TRBD2. Germline-derived CDR1 and CDR2 are MDHEN and SYDVKM. This CDR3 has 13 amino acids. CDR3 region: CASRYTSGDFMSF. The CDR3 DNA sequence: TGTGCCAGCAGGTATACTAGCGGGGATTTCATGAGTTTT.

V and J are TRBV2 and TRBJ1-1; 8 positions agree with TRBD1. This CDR3 has 14 amino acids. V lost 5 bases, J lost 3 bases, and 5 bases stayed unmatched. Per the germline V gene, CDR1 is SNHLY and CDR2 is FYNNEI. The CDR3 loop is CASSFQGADTEAFF. Written as DNA, the CDR3 is TGTGCCAGCAGTTTTCAGGGGGCCGACACTGAAGCTTTCTTT.

V and J are TRBV27 and TRBJ2-1; 11 nucleotides agree with TRBD1. Germline assignment: CDR1 MNHEY and CDR2 SMNVEV (reference sequence). Trimming took 7 bases from V and 6 from J; bases not matched to a gene: 8. The CDR3 runs 15 residues. The CDR3, as DNA: TGTGCCAGCATCACCGGGACAGGGGGGATCAATGAGCAGTTCTTC. It is translated as CASITGTGGINEQFF.

The chain joins TRBV30 to TRBJ2-2, with D possibly matching TRBD1 (6 bases). This CDR3 has 12 residues. Germline V gene data show CDR1 as GTSNPN and CDR2 as SVGIG (reference sequence). The CDR3 protein is CARQENTGELFF. The CDR3 DNA reads TGTGCAAGACAGGAGAACACCGGGGAGCTGTTTTTT.

The chain is built from TRBV2 and TRBJ2-1, with 7 bases aligning to TRBD1. The germline V gene has CDR1 SNHLY and CDR2 FYNNEI. Trimming removed 5 bases from V and 7 bases from J; junction bases left unmatched: 11. The CDR3 spans 15 residues. CDR3 amino acids: CASSLHRDSRNEQFF. The CDR3 DNA reads as TGTGCCAGCAGTCTTCACCGGGACAGTAGGAATGAGCAGTTCTTC.

This chain joins TRBV15 and TRBJ2-3, with 8 bases aligning to TRBD2. With 1 base clipped from V and 0 bases from J, the junction kept 3 bases outside the gene matches. Germline V gene sequence: CDR1 LNHNV, CDR2 YYDKDF (reference sequence). The CDR3 length is 16 residues. The CDR3 DNA reads TGTGCCACCAGCAGAGGTGGCGGGAGGAGCACAGATACGCAGTATTTT. Residues: CATSRGGGRSTDTQYF.

The rearrangement uses TRBV6-5 and TRBJ2-2, with D maybe TRBD1 (5 bases). The CDR3 sequence is 14 residues long. Trimming removed 8 bases from V and 3 bases from J, with 13 bases in between. Per the germline V gene, CDR1 is MNHEY and CDR2 is SVGAGI. CDR3 bases: TGTGCCAGCCTGGGCCCCAGGGACACCGGGGAGCTGTTTTTT. It codes for CASLGPRDTGELFF.

CDR3 in DNA: TGTGCCAGCAGTGGACTAATGAACACTGAAGCTTTCTTT. Protein product: CASSGLMNTEAFF. This chain connects TRBV2 to TRBJ1-1; D gene ambiguous. V was shortened by 4 bases and J by 0 bases, with 6 bases between the two germline ends. The CDR3 spans 13 residues. Germline CDR1 SNHLY, CDR2 FYNNEI.

V and J are TRBV25-1 and TRBJ1-2; 10 bases map to TRBD1. The germline V gene has CDR1 MGHDK and CDR2 SYGVNS. The CDR3 has 14 amino acids. V gave up 4 bases and J gave up 7 bases; unmatched junction bases: 6. CDR3 nucleotide sequence: TGTGCCAGCAGTGGGACAGGGGGTATTAGTGGCTACACCTTC. It is translated as CASSGTGGISGYTF.

This chain links TRBV18 with TRBJ1-2; 7 nucleotides agree with TRBD1. Germline values: CDR1 KGHSH, CDR2 LQKENI. The CDR3 loop spans 14 amino acids. The trim removed 3 bases at V and 8 bases at J, leaving 9 bases unmatched. In DNA, the CDR3 is TGTGCCAGCTCACCTGGAGACAGGGTGACCGGCTACACCTTC. It yields the protein CASSPGDRVTGYTF. Variable domain in full (rest from reference TRBV18 and TRBJ1-2): NAGVMQNPRHLVRRRGQEARLRCSPMKGHSHVYWYRQLPEEGLKFMVYLQKENIIDESGMPKERFSAEFPKEGPSILRIQQVVRGDSAAYFCASSPGDRVTGYTFGSGTRLTVV.

The chain combines TRBV5-1 with TRBJ1-2; D remains ambiguous. Germline CDR1 reads SGHRS; CDR2 reads YFSETQ. The CDR3 consists of 13 residues. V was pared by 2 bases and J by 0 bases, with 5 bases between. This CDR3 is CASSFTSNYGYTF. CDR3 DNA sequence: TGCGCCAGCAGCTTTACATCTAACTATGGCTACACCTTC. The whole variable domain, remainder taken from reference TRBV5-1 and TRBJ1-2, is KAGVTQTPRYLIKTRGQQVTLSCSPISGHRSVSWYQQTPGQGLQFLFEYFSETQRNKGNFPGRFSGRQFSNSRSEMNVSTLELGDSALYLCASSFTSNYGYTFGSGTRLTVV.

This chain joins TRBV7-7 and TRBJ2-1; tentatively, D is TRBD1 (6 bases). This CDR3 contains 17 residues. The V end was cut by 3 bases, the J end by 2 bases, with 17 bases between. Germline loops: CDR1 SSHAT, CDR2 FNYEAQ (reference sequence). The CDR3 DNA reads TGTGCCAGCAGCTTTCCTATTGAGGGGGTCACCTACAATGAGCAGTTCTTC. This gives the protein CASSFPIEGVTYNEQFF. The variable domain in full, with the rest retrieved from reference TRBV7-7 and TRBJ2-1, is GAGVSQSPRYKVTKRGQDVTLRCDPISSHATLYWYQQALGQGPEFLTYFNYEAQPDKSGLPSDRFSAERPEGSISTLTIQRTEQRDSAMYRCASSFPIEGVTYNEQFFGPGTRLTVL.

The J gene is TRBJ1-5, the V gene TRBV19; D is uncertain. The CDR3 has 12 residues. The germline V and J ends were trimmed by 2 bases and 5 bases, with 4 bases remaining between them. In germline, CDR1 is LNHDA, CDR2 SQIVND (reference sequence). CDR3 nucleotides: TGTGCCAGTAGTATACTCGATCAGCCCCAGCATTTT. Its translation: CASSILDQPQHF.

The gene calls are TRBV7-2 and TRBJ2-7, with 7 bases that match TRBD1. The CDR3 consists of 13 residues. Trimming removed 1 base from V and 3 bases from J; junction bases left unmatched: 0. CDR1 and CDR2 (germline): SGHTA, FQGNSA. CDR3 in DNA: TGTGCCAGCAGCTTAGGGGACAGCTACGAGCAGTACTTC. This sequence encodes CASSLGDSYEQYF.

The genes are TRBV7-9 and TRBJ1-2, with 7 bases aligning to TRBD1. Germline V CDR1 and CDR2: SEHNR, FQNEAQ (reference sequence). Unmatched junction bases numbered 5, after V lost 5 bases and J lost 8 bases. The CDR3 contains 12 residues. The CDR3 is CASSPGQNGYTF. CDR3 bases: TGTGCCAGCAGCCCGGGACAGAACGGCTACACCTTC. Full variable domain (missing parts from reference TRBV7-9 and TRBJ1-2): DTGVSQNPRHKITKRGQNVTFRCDPISEHNRLYWYRQTLGQGPEFLTYFQNEAQLEKSRLLSDRFSAERPKGSFSTLEIQRTEQGDSAMYLCASSPGQNGYTFGSGTRLTVV.

V and J are TRBV7-9 and TRBJ1-1; D is unresolved. The CDR3 runs to 12 residues. CDR1 and CDR2 (germline): SEHNR, FQNEAQ (reference sequence). Trimming shortened V by 4 bases and J by 6 bases, and 9 bases separated the two germline ends. Here the CDR3 DNA reads TGTGCCAGCAGCTCAGCCCGGGCTGAAGCTTTCTTT. Translated: CASSSARAEAFF. Complete variable domain (other parts from reference TRBV7-9 and TRBJ1-1): DTGVSQNPRHKITKRGQNVTFRCDPISEHNRLYWYRQTLGQGPEFLTYFQNEAQLEKSRLLSDRFSAERPKGSFSTLEIQRTEQGDSAMYLCASSSARAEAFFGQGTRLTVV.